This is a list of T cell receptor beta chains from one sample in a study of cytomegalovirus exposure and HLA in healthy donors. The protocol was immunoSEQ multiplex PCR, while the TCRdb copy is restricted to in-frame clones and leaves out a portion. Among about 86,000 clones listed, 70% to 80% were seen once. Sequences were obtained from PBMCs. Every receptor here comes from a man aged 55 to 70 in good health and CMV-seronegative. Both conserved end residues are part of each CDR3. A D gene is named only where the DNA matches it firmly. Only part of the rows carry a size: once, few, many, or a class if the clone is expanded.

abundance	d_gene	v_gene	j_gene	CDR3nt	CDR3aa
.	.	TRBV27	TRBJ2-5	TGTGCCAGCAGTCGGCGGTGGGGCCAGTACCAAGAGACCCAGTACTTC	CASSRRWGQYQETQYF
few	.	TRBV28	TRBJ2-2	TGTGCCAGCACCCCTAGGACCGGGGAGCTGTTTTTT	CASTPRTGELFF
.	TRBD1	TRBV10-3	TRBJ2-5	TGTGCCATCAGTGGTGGGGCAGGGGGTAACCAAGAGACCCAGTACTTC	CAISGGAGGNQETQYF
.	.	TRBV5-1	TRBJ2-1	TGCGCCAGCAGCTCCCACATAGACAGTCCCTCCTACAATGAGCAGTTCTTC	CASSSHIDSPSYNEQFF
once	TRBD2	TRBV7-2	TRBJ2-3	TGTGCCAGCAGCCGTGGGAGCGGGGGGTTCCAGGATTTT	CASSRGSGGFQDF
.	.	TRBV5-1	TRBJ2-7	TGCGCCAGCAGCTTGTCGCAGGGTGGTAACTACGAGCAGTACTTC	CASSLSQGGNYEQYF
.	TRBD1	TRBV7-9	TRBJ1-3	TGTGCCAGCAGCCCCGGGACAGGGAGAGTTAGCTCTGGAAACACCATATATTTT	CASSPGTGRVSSGNTIYF
.	TRBD1	TRBV4-1	TRBJ1-2	TGCGCCAGCAGCCAAGCACCAGGGGGTAACTATGGCTACACCTTC	CASSQAPGGNYGYTF
once	TRBD1	TRBV6-5	TRBJ1-1	TGTGCCAGCAGATACAGGGGGCGCGACTTCGCTGAAGCTTTCTTT	CASRYRGRDFAEAFF
.	TRBD1	TRBV13	TRBJ2-7	TGTGCCAGCAGCCGGGACAGAGCGGACGAGCAGTACTTC	CASSRDRADEQYF